What follows are 31 T cell receptor beta chains derived from one specimen sequenced in a study of regulatory T cells in long-lasting Graves disease. CDR3 regions were amplified by Arm-PCR using iRepertoire HTBI primers to build TCR beta libraries. Each CDR3 protein gets one entry after TCRdb re-called the multiplex PCR reads with MiXCR. The sample carries 620,000 or so distinct CDR3 sequences, about 16% recorded once. Time point noted: newly diagnosed GD, antithyroid drugs for less than 3 months. RNA extracted from PBMCs served as the sequencing template. These same data were also listed under a study on T cells in Graves' hyperthyroidism and ophthalmopathy.

Sequences were derived from peripheral blood mononuclear cells (PBMCs), sampled at new diagnosis, from a patient treated with antithyroid drugs. These receptors were obtained from a woman in her 30s with Graves disease.

The rearrangement joins TRBV5-4 to TRBJ1-1, with 10 bases identical to TRBD1. This CDR3 is built from 14 residues. With V trimmed by 7 bases and J by 4 bases, 7 bases remained unmatched. Germline values: CDR1 SGHNT, CDR2 YYREEE (reference sequence). CDR3 amino acids: CASSTGGFVTEAFF. CDR3 DNA: TGTGCCAGCTCGACAGGGGGCTTCGTCACTGAAGCTTTCTTT.

Comment on this clonotype: No conserved phenylalanine or tryptophan ends this CDR3, so it is likely a read error. The rearrangement uses TRBV28 and TRBJ2-7; D not resolved. The V gene's germline CDR1 is MDHEN and CDR2 SYDVKM. The ends were cut back, 3 bases at V and 2 bases at J, with 8 bases in the middle. CDR3 length equals 13 residues. For the CDR3, the DNA is TGTGCCAGCAGTTTGCCAGGTCCCTACGAGCAGTACCTC. Protein product: CASSLPGPYEQYL.

This clonotype appeared a few times. The chain recombines TRBV6-1 with TRBJ1-1; 8 bases map to TRBD1. Germline trimming cut 6 bases from V and 9 bases from J; bases unmatched to any gene: 9. The CDR3 consists of 13 residues. Germline CDR1 reads MNHNS; CDR2 reads SASEGT. CDR3 protein: CASSLQGDGKAFF. DNA for the CDR3: TGTGCCAGCAGCTTACAGGGGGACGGGAAAGCTTTCTTT.

The genes are TRBV20-1 and TRBJ2-3; 14 nucleotides agree with TRBD2. CDR1 DFQATT and CDR2 SNEGSKA come from the germline V gene (reference sequence). After removal of 4 bases from V and 3 bases from J, the junction contained 12 bases not matched to a gene. The CDR3 spans 18 residues. The CDR3 sequence: CSATPTLGLAGVTDTQYF. Written as DNA, the CDR3 is TGCAGTGCTACTCCAACCCTGGGACTAGCGGGAGTTACAGATACGCAGTATTTT.

This clonotype was recorded at least ten times. The chain combines TRBV10-3 with TRBJ1-3, with D perhaps matching TRBD1 (5 bases). Germline loops: CDR1 ENHRY, CDR2 SYGVKD. The CDR3 totals 14 residues. Trimming took 3 bases from V and 2 from J, leaving 8 bases between them. The CDR3 protein is CAISDPGTGNTIYF. The CDR3 nucleotides read TGTGCCATCAGTGACCCAGGGACTGGAAACACCATATATTTT.

Concerning this clonotype: One base away lies a much larger clone, so this may be a sequencing read error. The conserved final phenylalanine or tryptophan is absent from the CDR3, which likely points to a read error. The chain has TRBV6-1 and TRBJ1-1; no firm D call. The CDR3 is 13 residues long. Germline V gene lookup returns CDR1 MNHNS and CDR2 SASEGT. The V gene lost 1 base and the J gene lost 1 base, with 4 bases spanning the gap. This chain's CDR3 is CASSEVGNTEAFL. The DNA of the CDR3 is TGTGCCAGCAGTGAAGTGGGGAACACTGAAGCTTTCCTT.

This clonotype was seen a few times. The J gene is TRBJ2-1, the V gene TRBV5-1, with 10 positions matching TRBD2. This CDR3 is built from 20 residues. V gave up 4 bases and J gave up 10 bases; unmatched junction bases: 26. Germline values: CDR1 SGHRS, CDR2 YFSETQ. The CDR3 is CASSPTLASGSPPIVQEQFF. The CDR3 coding sequence is TGCGCCAGCAGCCCGACCCTGGCTAGCGGGAGTCCGCCGATCGTTCAAGAGCAGTTCTTC.

This clonotype was counted between two and nine times. The chain uses TRBV29-1 and TRBJ2-7, with TRBD1 matching 8 bases. The junction had 7 bases not matched to a gene; V was cut back by 4 bases and J by 2 bases. The CDR3 has 14 amino acids. Germline V gives CDR1 SQVTM, CDR2 ANQGSEA. Written as DNA, the CDR3 is TGCAGCGTTGTGGCCTTGGGACAGGCCTACGAGCAGTACTTC. Its protein is CSVVALGQAYEQYF.

The rearrangement links TRBV2 to TRBJ1-3; no firm D call. The CDR3 has 16 amino acids. CDR1 is SNHLY, CDR2 FYNNEI, per germline. V gave up 0 bases and J gave up 0 bases, with 9 bases separating them. The CDR3 DNA reads as TGTGCCAGCAGTGAAGCAAGGGTCCTCTCTGGAAACACCATATATTTT. Its translation is CASSEARVLSGNTIYF.

V is TRBV20-1 and J is TRBJ1-1; D ambiguous. The CDR3 runs to 12 residues. Per the germline V gene, CDR1 is DFQATT and CDR2 is SNEGSKA (reference sequence). The V gene lost 6 bases and the J gene lost 1 base, with 9 bases spanning the gap. The CDR3 spells CSAHLGNTEAFF. For the CDR3, the DNA is TGCAGTGCCCATCTGGGGAACACTGAAGCTTTCTTT.

This clonotype was observed many times. V gene TRBV28 combines with J gene TRBJ1-5; no reliable D call. The ends were cut back, 2 bases at V and 6 bases at J, with 11 bases in the middle. The V gene's germline CDR1 is MDHEN and CDR2 SYDVKM. The CDR3 has 14 amino acids. The DNA of the CDR3 is TGTGCCAGCAGTTTACCCTCCTTCGGTCAGCCCCAGCATTTT. This codes for CASSLPSFGQPQHF.

This clonotype has ten or more counts. V gene TRBV2 combines with J gene TRBJ1-2, with TRBD1 matching 7 bases. The CDR3 length is 14 residues. In germline, CDR1 is SNHLY, CDR2 FYNNEI. The ends lost 1 base at V and 4 bases at J; junction bases unmatched: 3. The CDR3 coding sequence is TGTGCCAGCAGTGAAGACAGGGGAGCCTATGGCTACACCTTC. Translated: CASSEDRGAYGYTF.

The sample holds many counts of this clonotype. The chain recombines TRBV3-1 with TRBJ1-1; weak D call: TRBD1 (6 bases). V lost 1 base and J 5 bases, leaving 11 bases between the germline ends. This CDR3 region has 14 residues. CDR1 and CDR2 from the germline V gene are LGHDT and YNNKEL (reference sequence). The CDR3 loop is CASSQGQGKTEAFF. Here the CDR3 DNA reads TGTGCCAGCAGCCAAGGGCAGGGGAAAACTGAAGCTTTCTTT. Filled out from reference TRBV3-1 and TRBJ1-1, the complete variable domain reads DTAVSQTPKYLVTQMGNDKSIKCEQNLGHDTMYWYKQDSKKFLKIMFSYNNKELIINETVPNRFSPKSPDKAHLNLHINSLELGDSAVYFCASSQGQGKTEAFFGQGTRLTVV.

V usage is TRBV15 and J usage is TRBJ2-7, with D unclear. Germline V gene lookup returns CDR1 LNHNV and CDR2 YYDKDF (reference sequence). The V end was cut by 0 bases, the J end by 6 bases, with 9 bases between. The CDR3 extends over 13 amino acids. DNA for the CDR3: TGTGCCACCAGCAGAGATCCAAATTCCGAGCAGTACTTC. Translating it yields CATSRDPNSEQYF.

The chain combines TRBV7-9 with TRBJ1-2; D uncertain. Trimming removed 1 base from V and 4 bases from J, with 16 bases in between. The CDR3 is 16 amino acids. Germline V CDR1 and CDR2: SEHNR, FQNEAQ (reference sequence). The CDR3 DNA reads as TGTGCCAGCAGCTTAGAGGAGAGAAGACGGGCCTATGGCTACACCTTC. Translated: CASSLEERRRAYGYTF.

In this sample, this clonotype turned up many times. This chain connects TRBV11-3 to TRBJ1-1; the match to TRBD1 covers 7 bases. The CDR3 is made up of 13 amino acids. The J segment lost 6 bases and the V segment lost 5 bases, leaving 6 bases of the junction unmatched. Germline-derived CDR1 and CDR2 are SGHNT and YENEEA. The CDR3: CASSVEGAAEAFF. DNA of the CDR3: TGTGCCAGCAGCGTGGAGGGGGCTGCTGAAGCTTTCTTT.

This clonotype was detected once. The limits of the CDR3 on the DNA are not certain, so only TCRdb's listed CDR3 is given. The V and J genes are TRBV12-3 or TRBV12-4 and TRBJ1-5; the table's D call TRBD1 went unverified against the DNA. The CDR3 length is 24 residues, termini included. CDR3 protein: CASSPGRTSLRHEQYFGPGQPQHF.

The chain recombines TRBV19 with TRBJ1-3; D is perhaps TRBD1 (5 bases). In germline, CDR1 is LNHDA, CDR2 SQIVND (reference sequence). The CDR3 covers 14 residues. The ends were cut back, 9 bases at V and 2 bases at J, with 14 bases in the middle. CDR3 in amino acids: CASHRTLTGNTIYF. The CDR3 DNA sequence: TGTGCCAGCCACCGGACACTTACTGGAAACACCATATATTTT.

J is TRBJ2-7 and V is TRBV6-1, with D possibly TRBD2 on 5 matching bases. The CDR3 is made up of 14 amino acids. Germline loops: CDR1 MNHNS, CDR2 SASEGT. Trimming took 7 bases from V and 9 from J, leaving 22 bases between them. CDR3 sequence: CASIPSAWAGGQYF. Written as DNA, the CDR3 is TGTGCCAGCATCCCCTCGGCGTGGGCAGGAGGGCAGTACTTC.

This clonotype was observed at least ten times. The chain couples TRBV24-1 to TRBJ2-3; D is unresolved. Germline V gene lookup returns CDR1 KGHDR and CDR2 SFDVKD. The V end was cut by 1 base, the J end by 3 bases, with 7 bases between. There are 14 residues in the CDR3. The CDR3 is CATSDFRMTDTQYF. CDR3 coding DNA: TGTGCCACCAGTGATTTTCGGATGACAGATACGCAGTATTTT.

This clonotype was picked up many times. The rearrangement joins TRBV15 to TRBJ2-4, with 9 bases aligning to TRBD1. Germline CDR1 and CDR2: LNHNV and YYDKDF (reference sequence). This CDR3 has 16 amino acids. The J segment lost 8 bases and the V segment lost 1 base, leaving 9 bases of the junction unmatched. In DNA form, the CDR3 reads TGTGCCACCAGCAGAGTGGCTGAGACAGGGGGATACATTCAGTACTTC. It encodes CATSRVAETGGYIQYF.

As regards this clonotype: This may stem from a read error, because a much larger clone lies one nucleotide away. The V and J genes are TRBV19 and TRBJ2-5; D gene unclear. This CDR3 is 11 amino acids long. Germline loops: CDR1 LNHDA, CDR2 SQIVND (reference sequence). This CDR3 reads CASGMGETQYF. Here the CDR3 DNA reads TGTGCCAGTGGTATGGGGGAGACCCAGTACTTC.

This clonotype was seen ten or more times. The chain carries TRBV6-1 and TRBJ1-2; 7 bases fit TRBD1. The V gene's germline CDR1 is MNHNS and CDR2 SASEGT. V was clipped by 6 bases and J by 8 bases; unmatched bases: 18. This CDR3 has 16 amino acids. The CDR3 bases are TGTGCCAGCAGCTCCGGGACAGAGCCGTCCTTAGGCGGCTACACCTTC. Translated, it gives CASSSGTEPSLGGYTF.

Comment on this clonotype: An end of the junction does not agree with germline; a read error may underlie this. V and J are TRBV6-1 and TRBJ1-2; D remains unclear. Germline V lookup: CDR1 MNHNS, CDR2 SASEGT. The CDR3 totals 13 residues. The CDR3 sequence is CASRGGLNSGYTF. The CDR3, as DNA: TGTGCCAGTAGAGGTGGACTAAACTCTGGCTACACCTTC.

The V call is TRBV6-2 or TRBV6-3, the J call TRBJ2-1; the D is unclear. This CDR3 is built from 13 residues. Germline-derived CDR1 and CDR2 are MNHEY and SVGEGT. Trimming pared 8 bases from V and 7 bases from J, leaving 15 bases between. This chain's CDR3 is CASGKGLGNEQFF. The CDR3 nucleotides read TGTGCCAGCGGGAAGGGTCTAGGGAATGAGCAGTTCTTC.

This clonotype appeared many times. This chain joins TRBV27 and TRBJ1-1; D call uncertain. Germline CDR1 MNHEY, CDR2 SMNVEV (reference sequence). The CDR3 loop spans 13 amino acids. V lost 6 bases to trimming and J lost 1 base, with 9 bases between them. The CDR3 loop is CASSRTWNTEAFF. In DNA, the CDR3 is TGTGCCAGCAGCCGAACCTGGAACACTGAAGCTTTCTTT.

The chain uses TRBV6-1 and TRBJ2-4; 7 positions match TRBD1. The junction had 14 bases not matched to a gene; V was cut back by 6 bases and J by 0 bases. This CDR3 has 18 amino acids. Germline V lookup: CDR1 MNHNS, CDR2 SASEGT. The CDR3 nucleotides are TGTGCCAGCAGCCCCGGGACAGTTATCCCATTAGCCAAAAACATTCAGTACTTC. Protein sequence: CASSPGTVIPLAKNIQYF.

This clonotype was counted ten times or more. The chain has TRBV3-1 and TRBJ1-1; no clear D gene. The germline V gene has CDR1 LGHDT and CDR2 YNNKEL (reference sequence). The germline V and J ends were trimmed by 0 bases and 3 bases, with 8 bases remaining between them. The CDR3 runs to 14 residues. The CDR3 DNA follows: TGTGCCAGCAGCCAAGATCTTTCCCACACTGAAGCTTTCTTT. It yields the protein CASSQDLSHTEAFF. The full variable domain, its missing parts supplied by reference TRBV3-1 and TRBJ1-1, is DTAVSQTPKYLVTQMGNDKSIKCEQNLGHDTMYWYKQDSKKFLKIMFSYNNKELIINETVPNRFSPKSPDKAHLNLHINSLELGDSAVYFCASSQDLSHTEAFFGQGTRLTVV.

This clonotype was observed a few times. The rearrangement joins TRBV3-1 to TRBJ2-1, with D uncertain. Germline-derived CDR1 and CDR2 are LGHDT and YNNKEL (reference sequence). This CDR3 is built from 12 residues. The V gene lost 6 bases and the J gene lost 5 bases, with 8 bases spanning the gap. The chain's CDR3 is CASRGLHNEQFF. CDR3 nucleotide sequence: TGTGCCAGCAGGGGGTTACACAATGAGCAGTTCTTC.

This clonotype was picked up a small number of times. J is TRBJ1-4 and V is TRBV6-5; possibly TRBD1 for D (5 bases). The CDR3 consists of 18 residues. Germline V gene sequence: CDR1 MNHEY, CDR2 SVGAGI. Trimming removed 0 bases at V and 0 bases at J, with 14 bases between. The CDR3 region is CASSYSIWGYATNEKLFF. The CDR3 nucleotides are TGTGCCAGCAGTTACTCGATTTGGGGGTATGCAACTAATGAAAAACTGTTTTTT.

This clonotype was observed many times. This chain joins TRBV6-1 and TRBJ1-2; 7 bases line up with TRBD1. V lost 7 bases, J lost 4 bases, and 6 bases stayed unmatched. The CDR3 length is 13 residues. CDR1 is MNHNS, CDR2 SASEGT, per germline. CDR3 in amino acids: CASTAGTVYGYTF. The CDR3 region has the DNA TGTGCCAGCACCGCGGGGACAGTCTATGGCTACACCTTC.